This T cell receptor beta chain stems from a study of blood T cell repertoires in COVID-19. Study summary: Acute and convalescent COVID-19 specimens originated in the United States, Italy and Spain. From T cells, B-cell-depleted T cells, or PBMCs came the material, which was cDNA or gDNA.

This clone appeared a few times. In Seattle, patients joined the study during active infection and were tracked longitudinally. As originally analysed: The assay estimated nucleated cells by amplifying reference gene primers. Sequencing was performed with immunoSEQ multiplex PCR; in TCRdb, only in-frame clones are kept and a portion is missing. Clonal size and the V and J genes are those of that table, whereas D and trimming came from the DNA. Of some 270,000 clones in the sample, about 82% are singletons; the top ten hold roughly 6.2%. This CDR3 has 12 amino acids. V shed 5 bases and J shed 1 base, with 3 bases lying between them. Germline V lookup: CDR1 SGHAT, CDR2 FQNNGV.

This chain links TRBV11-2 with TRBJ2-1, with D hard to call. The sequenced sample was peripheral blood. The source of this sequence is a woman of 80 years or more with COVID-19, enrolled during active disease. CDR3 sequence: CASSPSYNEQFF. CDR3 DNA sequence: TGTGCCAGCAGCCCATCCTACAATGAGCAGTTCTTC. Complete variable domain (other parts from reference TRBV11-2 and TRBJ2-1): EAGVAQSPRYKIIEKRQSVAFWCNPISGHATLYWYQQILGQGPKLLIQFQNNGVVDDSQLPKDRFSAERLKGVDSTLKIQPAKLEDSAVYLCASSPSYNEQFFGPGTRLTVL.